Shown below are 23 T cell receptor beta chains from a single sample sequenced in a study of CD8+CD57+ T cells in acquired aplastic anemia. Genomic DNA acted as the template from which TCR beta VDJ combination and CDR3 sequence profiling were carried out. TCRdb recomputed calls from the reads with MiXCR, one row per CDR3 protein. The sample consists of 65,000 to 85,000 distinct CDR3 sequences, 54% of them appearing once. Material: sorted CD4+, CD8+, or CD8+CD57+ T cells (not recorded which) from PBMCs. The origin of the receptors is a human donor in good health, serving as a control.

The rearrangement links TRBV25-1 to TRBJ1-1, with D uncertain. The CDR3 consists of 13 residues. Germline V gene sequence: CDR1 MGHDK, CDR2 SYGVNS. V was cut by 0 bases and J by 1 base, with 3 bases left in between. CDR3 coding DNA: TGTGCCAGCAGTGAATACGGGAACACTGAAGCTTTCTTT. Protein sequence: CASSEYGNTEAFF.

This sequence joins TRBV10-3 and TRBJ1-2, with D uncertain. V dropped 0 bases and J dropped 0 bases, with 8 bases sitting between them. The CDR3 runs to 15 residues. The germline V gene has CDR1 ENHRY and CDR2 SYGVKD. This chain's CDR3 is CAISESDAPNYGYTF. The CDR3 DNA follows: TGTGCCATCAGTGAGTCGGACGCACCTAACTATGGCTACACCTTC.

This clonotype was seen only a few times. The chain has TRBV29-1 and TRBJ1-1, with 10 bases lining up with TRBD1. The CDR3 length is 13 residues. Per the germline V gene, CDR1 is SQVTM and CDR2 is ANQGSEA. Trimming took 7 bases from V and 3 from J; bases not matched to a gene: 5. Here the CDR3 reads CSGGTGEYTEAFF. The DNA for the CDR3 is TGCAGCGGAGGGACAGGGGAGTACACTGAAGCTTTCTTT.

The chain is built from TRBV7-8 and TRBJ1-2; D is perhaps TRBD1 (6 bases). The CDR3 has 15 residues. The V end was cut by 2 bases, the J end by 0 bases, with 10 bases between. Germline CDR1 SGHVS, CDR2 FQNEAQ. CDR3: CASSLTEGANYGYTF. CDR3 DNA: TGTGCCAGCAGCTTAACCGAGGGGGCTAACTATGGCTACACCTTC. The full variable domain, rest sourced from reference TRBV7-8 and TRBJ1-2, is GAGVSQSPRYKVAKRGQDVALRCDPISGHVSLFWYQQALGQGPEFLTYFQNEAQLDKSGLPSDRFFAERPEGSVSTLKIQRTQQEDSAVYLCASSLTEGANYGYTFGSGTRLTVV.

The CDR3 region is CASSSYQEKYYGYTF. The CDR3 coding sequence is TGTGCCAGCAGTTCATACCAGGAGAAATACTATGGCTACACCTTC. The chain couples TRBV25-1 to TRBJ1-2; unclear D gene. The CDR3 covers 15 residues. Trimming took off 5 bases at V and 3 bases at J, with 16 bases between the two ends. Germline V gene lookup returns CDR1 MGHDK and CDR2 SYGVNS.

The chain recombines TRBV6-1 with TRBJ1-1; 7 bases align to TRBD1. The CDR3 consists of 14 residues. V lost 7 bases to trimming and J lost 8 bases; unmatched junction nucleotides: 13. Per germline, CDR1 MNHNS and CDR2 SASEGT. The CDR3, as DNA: TGTGCCAGCAAGAACAGGGGTGGTGCCGTGGAAGCTTTCTTT. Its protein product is CASKNRGGAVEAFF.

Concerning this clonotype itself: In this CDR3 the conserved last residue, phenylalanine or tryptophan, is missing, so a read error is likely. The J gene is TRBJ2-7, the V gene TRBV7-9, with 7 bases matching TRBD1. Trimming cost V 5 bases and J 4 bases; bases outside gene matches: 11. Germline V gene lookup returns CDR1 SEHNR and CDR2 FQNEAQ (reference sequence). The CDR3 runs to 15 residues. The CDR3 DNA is TGTGCCAGCAGCAGCGTCGGGACAGCAAATTACGAGCAGTACTCC. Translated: CASSSVGTANYEQYS.

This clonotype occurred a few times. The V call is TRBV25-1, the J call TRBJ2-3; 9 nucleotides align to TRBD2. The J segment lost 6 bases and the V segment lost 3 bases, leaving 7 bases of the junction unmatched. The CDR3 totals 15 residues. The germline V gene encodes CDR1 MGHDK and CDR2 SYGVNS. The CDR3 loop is CASSDMSGGQDTQYF. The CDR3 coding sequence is TGTGCCAGCAGTGATATGAGCGGGGGGCAGGATACGCAGTATTTT. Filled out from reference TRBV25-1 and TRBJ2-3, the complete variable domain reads EADIYQTPRYLVIGTGKKITLECSQTMGHDKMYWYQQDPGMELHLIHYSYGVNSTEKGDLSSESTVSRIRTEHFPLTLESARPSHTSQYLCASSDMSGGQDTQYFGPGTRLTVL.

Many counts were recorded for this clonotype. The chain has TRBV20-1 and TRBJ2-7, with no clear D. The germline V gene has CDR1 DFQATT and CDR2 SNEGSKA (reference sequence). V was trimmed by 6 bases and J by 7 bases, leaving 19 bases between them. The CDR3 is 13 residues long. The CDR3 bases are TGCAGTGCCCAGCCTGATAGTCCTCTGGAGCAGTACTTC. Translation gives CSAQPDSPLEQYF.

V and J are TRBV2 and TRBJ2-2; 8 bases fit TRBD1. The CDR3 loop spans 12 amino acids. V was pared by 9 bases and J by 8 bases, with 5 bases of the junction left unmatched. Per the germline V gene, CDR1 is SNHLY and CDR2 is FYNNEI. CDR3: CARRQGSGELFF. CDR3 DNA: TGTGCCAGAAGACAGGGGTCGGGGGAGCTGTTTTTT.

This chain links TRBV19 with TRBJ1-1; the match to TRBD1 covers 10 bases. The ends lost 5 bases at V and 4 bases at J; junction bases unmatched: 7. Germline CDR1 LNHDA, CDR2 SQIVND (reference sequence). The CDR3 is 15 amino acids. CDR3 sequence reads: CASSFRTGGGTEAFF. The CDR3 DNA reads TGTGCCAGTAGTTTTCGGACAGGGGGAGGCACTGAAGCTTTCTTT. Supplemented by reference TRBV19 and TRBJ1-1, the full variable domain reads DGGITQSPKYLFRKEGQNVTLSCEQNLNHDAMYWYRQDPGQGLRLIYYSQIVNDFQKGDIAEGYSVSREKKESFPLTVTSAQKNPTAFYLCASSFRTGGGTEAFFGQGTRLTVV.

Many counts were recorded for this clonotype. The CDR3 nucleotides read TGTGCCAGCAGTGTCCCGGGGAGCGGGAGTGAGGAGACCCAGTACTTC. Translated, it gives CASSVPGSGSEETQYF. The V and J genes are TRBV2 and TRBJ2-5; 8 bases fit TRBD2. The CDR3 is 16 residues long. Per the germline V gene, CDR1 is SNHLY and CDR2 is FYNNEI. V shed 4 bases, J shed 5 bases, and the junction held 12 bases outside the gene matches.

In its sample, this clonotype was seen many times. CDR3 nucleotide sequence: TGTGCCAGTAGTTCCCCAGGAAAGCAGTTCTTC. Its translation: CASSSPGKQFF. The V gene is TRBV19, the J gene TRBJ2-1, with D unresolved. The CDR3 loop spans 11 amino acids. The germline V gene has CDR1 LNHDA and CDR2 SQIVND (reference sequence). Trimming removed 5 bases from V and 11 bases from J, with 10 bases in between.

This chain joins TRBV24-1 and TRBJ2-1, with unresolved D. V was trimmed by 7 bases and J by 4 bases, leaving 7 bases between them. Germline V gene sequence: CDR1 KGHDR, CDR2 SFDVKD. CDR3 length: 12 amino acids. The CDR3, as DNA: TGTGCCACCAGCTCGAGTTACAATGAGCAGTTCTTC. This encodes CATSSSYNEQFF.

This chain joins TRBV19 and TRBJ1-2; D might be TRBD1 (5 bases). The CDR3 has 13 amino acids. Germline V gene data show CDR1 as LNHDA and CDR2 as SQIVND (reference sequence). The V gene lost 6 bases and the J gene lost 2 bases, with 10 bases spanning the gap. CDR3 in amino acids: CASRPGGNYGYTF. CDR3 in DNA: TGTGCCAGTAGACCCGGGGGGAACTATGGCTACACCTTC. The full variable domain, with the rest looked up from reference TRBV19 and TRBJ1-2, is DGGITQSPKYLFRKEGQNVTLSCEQNLNHDAMYWYRQDPGQGLRLIYYSQIVNDFQKGDIAEGYSVSREKKESFPLTVTSAQKNPTAFYLCASRPGGNYGYTFGSGTRLTVV.

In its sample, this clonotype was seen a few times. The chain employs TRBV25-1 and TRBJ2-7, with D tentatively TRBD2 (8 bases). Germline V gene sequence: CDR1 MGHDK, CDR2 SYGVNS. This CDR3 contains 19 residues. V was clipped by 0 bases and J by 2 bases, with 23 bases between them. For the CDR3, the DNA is TGTGCCAGCAGTGAATATAGCTCCGGGAGGGACAGCTCCACCTACGAGCAGTACTTC. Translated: CASSEYSSGRDSSTYEQYF.

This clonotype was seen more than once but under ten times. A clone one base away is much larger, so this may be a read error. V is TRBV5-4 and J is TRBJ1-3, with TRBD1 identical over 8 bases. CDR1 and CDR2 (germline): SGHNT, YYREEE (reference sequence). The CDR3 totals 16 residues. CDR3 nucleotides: TGTGCCAGCAGCTTCCATCAGGGGGCGTCTGGAAACACCATACATTTT. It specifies CASSFHQGASGNTIHF. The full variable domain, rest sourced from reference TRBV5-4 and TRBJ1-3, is ETGVTQSPTHLIKTRGQQVTLRCSSQSGHNTVSWYQQALGQGPQFIFQYYREEENGRGNFPPRFSGLQFPNYSSELNVNALELDDSALYLCASSFHQGASGNTIHFGEGSWLTVV.

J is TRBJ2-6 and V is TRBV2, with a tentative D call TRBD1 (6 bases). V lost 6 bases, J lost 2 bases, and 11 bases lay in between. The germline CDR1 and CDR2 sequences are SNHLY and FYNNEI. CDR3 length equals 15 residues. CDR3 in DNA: TGTGCCAGCAGCGATACAGGGCCTGGGGCCAACGTCCTGACTTTC. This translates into CASSDTGPGANVLTF.

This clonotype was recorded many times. Here the CDR3 reads CASSDRGGTGTNEKLFF. The CDR3 region has the DNA TGTGCCAGCAGTGACCGGGGAGGGACAGGAACTAATGAAAAACTGTTTTTT. The chain links TRBV6-4 to TRBJ1-4; TRBD1 agrees at 8 bases. Germline CDR1 is MRHNA and CDR2 is SNTAGT. This CDR3 has 17 residues. V trimming: 2 bases; J trimming: 1 base; junction bases outside the gene matches: 6.

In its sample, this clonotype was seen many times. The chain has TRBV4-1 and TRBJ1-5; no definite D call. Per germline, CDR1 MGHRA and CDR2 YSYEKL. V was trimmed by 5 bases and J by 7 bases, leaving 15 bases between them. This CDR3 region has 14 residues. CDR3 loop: CASSSPGGNQPQHF. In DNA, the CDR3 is TGCGCCAGCAGCTCCCCGGGAGGGAACCAGCCCCAGCATTTT.

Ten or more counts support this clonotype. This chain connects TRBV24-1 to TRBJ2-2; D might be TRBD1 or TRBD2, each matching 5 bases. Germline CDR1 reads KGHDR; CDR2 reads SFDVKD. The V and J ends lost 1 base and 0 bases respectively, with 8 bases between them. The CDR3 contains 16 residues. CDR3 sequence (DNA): TGTGCCACCAGTGATTTCCGGGGCCCGAACACCGGGGAGCTGTTTTTT. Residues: CATSDFRGPNTGELFF.

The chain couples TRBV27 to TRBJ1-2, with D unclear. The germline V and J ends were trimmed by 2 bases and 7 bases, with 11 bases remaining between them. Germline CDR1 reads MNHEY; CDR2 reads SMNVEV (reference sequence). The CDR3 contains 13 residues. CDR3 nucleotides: TGTGCCAGCAGTTTAGAGTCCTCGACTGGCTACACCTTC. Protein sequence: CASSLESSTGYTF.

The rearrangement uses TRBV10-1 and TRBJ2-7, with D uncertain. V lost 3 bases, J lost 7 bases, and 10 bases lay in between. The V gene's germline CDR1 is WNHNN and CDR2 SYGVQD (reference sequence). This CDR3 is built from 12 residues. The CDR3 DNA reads TGCGCCAGCAGTGATTTGCAAGGGGAGCAGTACTTC. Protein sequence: CASSDLQGEQYF.